The 17 T cell receptor beta chains presented below share a single source sample, sequenced in a study of read filtering for tumor transcriptome and immune sequencing. The library was built from roughly 400 ng RNA with molecular barcoded adaptors for alpha/delta and beta/gamma chains. TCRdb called the reads again in MiXCR, with one record for every CDR3 protein. The sample has tens of thousands of distinct CDR3 sequences; 9.5% to 15% are singletons. Sequences were obtained from a population of CD138-negative cells sorted from bone marrow. These receptor sequences come from a donor over 35 with multiple myeloma.

This clonotype was seen many times. The CDR3 protein is CAWSVTAYNEQFF. The CDR3 DNA is TGTGCCTGGAGTGTCACAGCCTACAATGAGCAGTTCTTC. The V call is TRBV30, the J call TRBJ2-1; unclear D gene. The germline V gene has CDR1 GTSNPN and CDR2 SVGIG (reference sequence). V was cut by 0 bases and J by 2 bases, with 5 bases left in between. CDR3 length: 13 residues. The full variable domain, its missing parts supplied by reference TRBV30 and TRBJ2-1, is SQTIHQWPATLVQPVGSPLSLECTVEGTSNPNLYWYRQAAGRGLQLLFYSVGIGQISSEVPQNLSASRPQDRQFILSSKKLLLSDSGFYLCAWSVTAYNEQFFGPGTRLTVL.

This clonotype is labeled as medium-sized. J is TRBJ2-1 and V is TRBV2, with 12 bases identical to TRBD2. The CDR3 consists of 14 residues. From germline, CDR1 is SNHLY and CDR2 FYNNEI. The junction had 3 bases not matched to a gene; V was cut back by 6 bases and J by 6 bases. The CDR3 sequence: CASRGTSGFNEQFF. The CDR3 DNA is TGTGCCAGCAGGGGGACTAGCGGGTTCAATGAGCAGTTCTTC.

This clonotype was counted a few times. A much larger clonotype is one base distant, so this may be a read error. The J gene is TRBJ2-5, the V gene TRBV7-8, with 11 bases that match TRBD1. CDR3 length: 16 amino acids. Germline V gene data show CDR1 as SGHVS and CDR2 as FQNEAQ. CDR3 nucleotide sequence: TGTGCCGGCAGCTATCTCCCGGGACAGGGGGGGGAGACCCAGTACTTC. Translation gives CAGSYLPGQGGETQYF.

The rearrangement uses TRBV6-5 and TRBJ2-1; D remains unclear. Trimming left V 6 bases short and J 3 bases short, with 15 bases between. Per the germline V gene, CDR1 is MNHEY and CDR2 is SVGAGI. The CDR3 spans 15 residues. Written as DNA, the CDR3 is TGTGCCAGCAGCCTCAGTCAATCCAACTACAATGAGCAGTTCTTC. Translating gives CASSLSQSNYNEQFF.

This clonotype was seen many times. The rearrangement links TRBV5-1 to TRBJ2-3; tentative D call: TRBD2 (6 bases). This CDR3 is built from 16 residues. Per the germline V gene, CDR1 is SGHRS and CDR2 is YFSETQ. The ends were cut back, 4 bases at V and 0 bases at J, with 15 bases in the middle. The CDR3 bases are TGCGCCAGCAGCCCCCCTACCGGGACTAGCACAGATACGCAGTATTTT. As protein: CASSPPTGTSTDTQYF.

This clonotype was picked up many times. V and J are TRBV6-2 or TRBV6-3 and TRBJ2-1, with a tentative D call TRBD1 (6 bases). Germline values: CDR1 MNHEY, CDR2 SVGEGT. The CDR3 length is 13 residues. V dropped 5 bases and J dropped 5 bases, with 10 bases sitting between them. In DNA, the CDR3 is TGTGCCAGCAGTGACAGGCCTAACAATGAGCAGTTCTTC. Its protein product is CASSDRPNNEQFF.

This clonotype has ten or more counts. The germline gene is not matched at one end of the junction; a read error may be the cause. V gene TRBV2 combines with J gene TRBJ2-1; 9 positions agree with TRBD2. Germline V lookup: CDR1 SNHLY, CDR2 FYNNEI. The CDR3 is made up of 14 amino acids. The CDR3 DNA is TGTGCCAGCAACGGACTAGCGATCGACAATGGGCAGTTCTTC. This codes for CASNGLAIDNGQFF.

This clonotype was counted ten times or more. The rearrangement uses TRBV20-1 and TRBJ1-5; possibly TRBD1 for D (6 bases). This CDR3 spans 15 amino acids. Germline assignment: CDR1 DFQATT and CDR2 SNEGSKA (reference sequence). The germline V and J ends were trimmed by 0 bases and 4 bases, with 13 bases remaining between them. The CDR3 nucleotides are TGCAGTGCTAGAGATGCCGGGGGCCGTAATCAGCCCCAGCATTTT. It encodes CSARDAGGRNQPQHF.

In its sample, this clonotype was seen a few times. A much larger clone lies a single base off, so this may be a read error. Here the CDR3 omits its conserved ending phenylalanine or tryptophan, so a read error is the likely source. V is TRBV7-6 and J is TRBJ2-5; 7 nucleotides match TRBD1. Unmatched junction bases numbered 7, after V lost 6 bases and J lost 3 bases. CDR3 length: 14 residues. Germline-derived CDR1 and CDR2 are SGHVS and FNYEAQ. This CDR3 is CASSPTGPKETQYL. CDR3 DNA: TGTGCCAGCAGTCCGACAGGGCCGAAAGAGACCCAGTACCTC.

This clonotype was seen at least ten times. The chain is built from TRBV20-1 and TRBJ2-1; D is unclear. Germline CDR1 reads DFQATT; CDR2 reads SNEGSKA (reference sequence). Trimming pared 5 bases from V and 8 bases from J, leaving 10 bases between. The CDR3 runs 11 residues. This CDR3 is CSAGIYDEQFF. CDR3 DNA sequence: TGCAGTGCTGGGATTTATGATGAGCAGTTCTTC.

A note on this clonotype: A junction end diverges from the germline sequence, so it may reflect a read error. The gene calls are TRBV5-4 and TRBJ2-7; D possibly corresponds to TRBD1 (5 bases). Germline-derived CDR1 and CDR2 are SGHNT and YYREEE (reference sequence). The CDR3 loop spans 13 amino acids. CDR3 coding DNA: TGTGCCAGAAGCTTTCAGGGTATGGACGAGCAGTACTTC. Translation gives CARSFQGMDEQYF.

In its sample, this clonotype was seen many times. The genes are TRBV20-1 and TRBJ2-7; 8 positions agree with TRBD2. Germline V gene data show CDR1 as DFQATT and CDR2 as SNEGSKA (reference sequence). This CDR3 has 13 residues. V shed 5 bases and J 6 bases; nucleotides not matched to a gene: 9. This CDR3 is CSAPLGGAREQYF. The CDR3 DNA reads as TGCAGTGCTCCCCTCGGGGGGGCACGCGAGCAGTACTTC.

Concerning this clonotype itself: A read error may explain this, as a much larger clone is one base away. The chain uses TRBV10-3 and TRBJ2-7, with D maybe TRBD2 (5 bases). The CDR3 is 12 residues long. The germline CDR1 and CDR2 sequences are ENHRY and SYGVKD. Trimming stripped 6 bases from V and 3 bases from J, with 9 bases between. In nucleotides, the CDR3 is TGTGCCATCAGCCCCCGGGACTACGAGCAGTACTTC. This codes for CAISPRDYEQYF.

The sample holds many counts of this clonotype. The rearrangement uses TRBV29-1 and TRBJ2-3; 7 bases line up with TRBD1. The length of the CDR3 is 14 residues. V lost 0 bases to trimming and J lost 5 bases; unmatched junction nucleotides: 5. Germline CDR1 and CDR2: SQVTM and ANQGSEA. CDR3 residues: CSVEEVQGVDTQYF. CDR3 sequence (DNA): TGCAGCGTTGAAGAGGTTCAGGGGGTAGATACGCAGTATTTT.

In its sample, this clonotype was seen many times. The rearrangement links TRBV12-3 or TRBV12-4 to TRBJ2-2, with a tentative D call TRBD1 (6 bases). The V and J ends lost 6 bases and 1 base respectively, with 12 bases between them. The CDR3 extends over 15 amino acids. CDR3 in DNA: TGTGCCAGCAGGACCGGACAGCTGAACACCGGGGAGCTGTTTTTT. The encoded protein is CASRTGQLNTGELFF.

This clonotype was recorded a few times. The J gene is TRBJ2-7, the V gene TRBV19, with D perhaps TRBD2 (6 bases). Germline CDR1 LNHDA, CDR2 SQIVND (reference sequence). Deletions cut 2 bases from V and 4 bases from J, with 15 bases between. The length of the CDR3 is 15 residues. CDR3 nucleotides: TGTGCCAGTAGTATACGGCGGGAAGGCACTTACGAGCAGTACTTC. Its protein is CASSIRREGTYEQYF.

By its share, this clonotype is medium-sized. The chain has TRBV11-2 and TRBJ2-1; D not certain. The CDR3 length is 11 residues. V was pared by 1 base and J by 6 bases, with 1 base between. Per germline, CDR1 SGHAT and CDR2 FQNNGV. This CDR3 reads CASSLANEQFF. The DNA of the CDR3 is TGTGCCAGCAGCTTAGCCAATGAGCAGTTCTTC.